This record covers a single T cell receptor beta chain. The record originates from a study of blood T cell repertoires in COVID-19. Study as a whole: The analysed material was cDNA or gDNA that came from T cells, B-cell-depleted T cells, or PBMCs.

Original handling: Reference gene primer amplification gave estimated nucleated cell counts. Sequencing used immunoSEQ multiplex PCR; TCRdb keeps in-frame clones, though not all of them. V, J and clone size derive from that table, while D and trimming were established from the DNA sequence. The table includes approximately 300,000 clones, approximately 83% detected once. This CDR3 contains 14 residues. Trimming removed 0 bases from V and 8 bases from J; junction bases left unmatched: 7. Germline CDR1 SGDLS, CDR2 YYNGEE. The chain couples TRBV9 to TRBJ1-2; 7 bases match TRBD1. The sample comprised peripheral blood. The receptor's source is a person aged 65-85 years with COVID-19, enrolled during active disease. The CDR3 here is CASSVDNRGTGYTF. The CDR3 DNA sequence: TGTGCCAGCAGCGTAGATAACAGGGGAACCGGCTACACCTTC. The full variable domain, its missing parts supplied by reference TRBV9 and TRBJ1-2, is DSGVTQTPKHLITATGQRVTLRCSPRSGDLSVYWYQQSLDQGLQFLIQYYNGEERAKGNILERFSAQQFPDLHSELNLSSLELGDSALYFCASSVDNRGTGYTFGSGTRLTVV.